The 10 T cell receptor beta chains reported below all come from one sample, sequenced in a study of vaccination and CD4 T cells after COVID-19 (dated by TCRdb to the early 2020s). Their target antigens are unknown. Libraries were prepared through PCR. Sequenced on an Illumina iSeq 100. TCR sequencing of DNA from cultured CD4+ T cells used the Oncomine TCR Beta short-read assay at the Johns Hopkins FTIC core. TCRdb trimmed public reads at Q25 via fastp, called clones via MiXCR and kept in-frame beta chains. CDR3 protein sequences are deduplicated, and each keeps its most common genes and DNA. A total of 9,000 to 15,000 distinct CDR3 sequences appear in this sample, less than 80% of them only once. The ten largest make up 9.1% of the sample. What this sample's treatment or condition label stands for: approximately nine-day PBMC culture with coronavirus spike peptide pools or control peptides (ViraFEST assay).

The sequenced sample was CD4+ T cells from blood, cultured in vitro. The origin of the receptors is a human donor who had recovered from COVID-19.

As DNA, the CDR3 is TGCAGTGCGGGGGGGGACACTGAAGCTTTCTTT. Its protein is CSAGGDTEAFF. The chain links TRBV20-1 to TRBJ1-1; D is possibly TRBD1 (5 bases). The CDR3 length is 11 residues. Germline V lookup: CDR1 DFQATT, CDR2 SNEGSKA (reference sequence). Trimming pared 6 bases from V and 3 bases from J, leaving 8 bases between.

On this clonotype: An end of the junction differs from the germline gene, which may be a read error. The chain combines TRBV7-9 with TRBJ2-2; 11 bases fit TRBD2. Germline V lookup: CDR1 SEHNR, CDR2 FQNEAQ (reference sequence). This CDR3 contains 16 residues. CDR3 nucleotide sequence: TGCGCCAGCAGCTACTCCGGGACTAGCGGCACCGGGGAGCTGTTTTTT. This encodes CASSYSGTSGTGELFF.

The chain is built from TRBV29-1 and TRBJ2-2; 12 positions agree with TRBD2. The V gene end was trimmed by 5 bases and the J gene end by 2 bases; junction bases not matched to a gene: 3. The germline gives CDR1 SQVTM, CDR2 ANQGSEA. This CDR3 comprises 15 residues. The CDR3 loop reads CSVKGLAGNTGELFF. The CDR3 DNA sequence: TGCAGCGTTAAGGGACTAGCGGGCAACACCGGGGAGCTGTTTTTT.

There are a few counts of this clonotype. The genes are TRBV28 and TRBJ1-5, with D possibly matching TRBD1 (6 bases). V dropped 3 bases and J dropped 4 bases, with 16 bases sitting between them. CDR3 size: 16 residues. Germline lookup yields CDR1 MDHEN and CDR2 SYDVKM. The CDR3 DNA is TGTGCCAGCAGTTTGGGGCAGGGGCGACGGAATCAGCCCCAGCATTTT. Protein product: CASSLGQGRRNQPQHF.

The gene calls are TRBV5-1 and TRBJ2-5; D not resolved. Trimming took off 1 base at V and 0 bases at J, with 7 bases between the two ends. The CDR3 runs 14 residues. CDR1 and CDR2 from the germline V gene are SGHRS and YFSETQ. The CDR3 region has the DNA TGCGCCAGCAGCTTGCGGCCCCACCAAGAGACCCAGTACTTC. As protein: CASSLRPHQETQYF.

About this clonotype itself: Here the CDR3 omits its conserved ending phenylalanine or tryptophan, so a read error is the likely source. The chain combines TRBV6-2 or TRBV6-3 with TRBJ2-6; no definite D call. Trimming removed 5 bases from V and 1 base from J, with 9 bases in between. The germline gives CDR1 MNHEY, CDR2 SVGEGT. The CDR3 is made up of 15 amino acids. In nucleotides, the CDR3 is TGTGCCAGCAGTAGGGCCTTGTCTGGGGCCAACGTCCTGACTTAC. It translates to CASSRALSGANVLTY.

The V gene is TRBV20-1, the J gene TRBJ1-4, with 8 bases lining up with TRBD1. Germline V gene data show CDR1 as DFQATT and CDR2 as SNEGSKA (reference sequence). CDR3 length equals 14 residues. Trimming took 4 bases from V and 8 from J; bases not matched to a gene: 9. CDR3 residues: CSAIPGQAGEKLFF. CDR3 bases: TGCAGTGCTATCCCGGGACAGGCGGGGGAAAAACTGTTTTTT.

The J gene is TRBJ1-5, the V gene TRBV19; D call uncertain. Germline assignment: CDR1 LNHDA and CDR2 SQIVND (reference sequence). Trimming shortened V by 1 base and J by 3 bases, and 13 bases separated the two germline ends. The CDR3 contains 16 residues. This CDR3 reads CASSIARSPLNQPQHF. The CDR3 nucleotides read TGTGCCAGTAGTATAGCCAGAAGCCCCCTCAATCAGCCCCAGCATTTT.

The chain couples TRBV6-7 to TRBJ1-1, with TRBD1 identical over 8 bases. TRBV6-7 is an ORF; its function is uncertain. V lost 2 bases and J lost 4; bases outside the gene matches: 12. This CDR3 contains 17 residues. This CDR3 is CASSYAQDREGGTEAFF. In DNA, the CDR3 is TGTGCCAGCAGTTACGCCCAGGACAGGGAGGGTGGCACTGAAGCTTTCTTT.

In this sample, this clonotype turned up a few times. V and J are TRBV6-1 and TRBJ1-1; 8 positions match TRBD1. Losses at the gene ends were 6 bases for V and 2 bases for J; bases not matched to a gene: 8. This CDR3 contains 15 residues. Germline CDR1 is MNHNS and CDR2 is SASEGT. The CDR3: CASRIAGGPNTEAFF. The CDR3 DNA reads TGTGCCAGCAGAATCGCAGGGGGCCCTAACACTGAAGCTTTCTTT.